One and the same sample provided the 24 T cell receptor beta chains below, sequenced in a study of cytomegalovirus exposure and HLA in healthy donors. The PCR used 60 Vbeta and 13 Jbeta primers. TCRdb's table, derived via immunoSEQ multiplex PCR, lists solely in-frame clones and lacks some. This repertoire shows tens of thousands of clones, approximately 83% found once; its top ten account for 3.8%. The specimen was PBMCs. The source of these receptors is a man aged 50 or older in good health and CMV-seronegative.

This clone was observed once. CDR3 loop: CASSTTSSMNTEAFF. The CDR3 nucleotides read TGTGCCAGCAGCACAACCTCCAGTATGAACACTGAAGCTTTCTTT. The gene calls are TRBV9 and TRBJ1-1; D gene ambiguous. V shed 4 bases and J shed 0 bases, with 13 bases lying between them. CDR3 length: 15 residues. The V gene's germline CDR1 is SGDLS and CDR2 YYNGEE.

The chain recombines TRBV19 with TRBJ2-5; 11 bases agree with TRBD2. CDR1 LNHDA and CDR2 SQIVND come from the germline V gene (reference sequence). The V gene end was trimmed by 0 bases and the J gene end by 7 bases; junction bases not matched to a gene: 7. The CDR3 has 16 residues. In DNA form, the CDR3 reads TGTGCCAGTAGTATAGAACTAGCGGGAGCGTCGGGGACCCAGTACTTC. It specifies CASSIELAGASGTQYF.

The chain couples TRBV15 to TRBJ1-5; no reliable D call. Trimming took 5 bases from V and 0 from J, leaving 14 bases between them. Germline CDR1 and CDR2: LNHNV and YYDKDF (reference sequence). The CDR3 is 16 amino acids. The DNA of the CDR3 is TGTGCCACCAGCTCCCGACGCGGTTATAGCAATCAGCCCCAGCATTTT. This sequence encodes CATSSRRGYSNQPQHF. Full variable domain (rest looked up from reference TRBV15 and TRBJ1-5): DAMVIQNPRYQVTQFGKPVTLSCSQTLNHNVMYWYQQKSSQAPKLLFHYYDKDFNNEADTPDNFQSRRPNTSFCFLDIRSPGLGDTAMYLCATSSRRGYSNQPQHFGDGTRLSIL.

This rearrangement joins TRBV6-1 to TRBJ1-1; D gene uncertain. With 5 bases removed from V and 5 bases from J, the gap between germline ends came to 12 bases. This CDR3 region has 13 residues. The germline V gene has CDR1 MNHNS and CDR2 SASEGT. CDR3 in amino acids: CASSSSSVTEAFF. In nucleotides, the CDR3 is TGTGCCAGCAGTTCCTCGAGTGTTACTGAAGCTTTCTTT.

This chain connects TRBV7-3 to TRBJ2-1, with TRBD2 matching 9 bases. Germline V gene data show CDR1 as SGHTA and CDR2 as FQGTGA. There are 14 residues in the CDR3. The ends lost 10 bases at V and 8 bases at J; junction bases unmatched: 12. The CDR3 DNA follows: TGTGCCACCTCCCTTGCGGGAGGGTGGTATGAGCAGTTCTTC. Its protein product is CATSLAGGWYEQFF.

The chain has TRBV6-5 and TRBJ1-5; no definite D call. Germline values: CDR1 MNHEY, CDR2 SVGAGI. Trimming took 0 bases from V and 11 from J, leaving 8 bases between them. This CDR3 spans 12 amino acids. As DNA, the CDR3 is TGTGCCAGCAGTTACTCGTCCAGGTCCCAGCATTTT. Amino acids: CASSYSSRSQHF.

The chain is built from TRBV4-2 and TRBJ2-1; 7 bases match TRBD2. CDR3 length: 17 residues. The trim removed 1 base at V and 3 bases at J, leaving 9 bases unmatched. Per germline, CDR1 LGHNA and CDR2 YNFKEQ. This CDR3 reads CASSQVYLAVNYNEQFF. CDR3 DNA sequence: TGTGCCAGCAGCCAAGTTTACCTAGCGGTAAACTACAATGAGCAGTTCTTC.

The sample holds one count of this clone. J is TRBJ2-7 and V is TRBV18, with 9 bases identical to TRBD1. CDR1 and CDR2 (germline): KGHSH, LQKENI. Losses at the gene ends were 6 bases for V and 4 bases for J; bases not matched to a gene: 10. CDR3 length equals 15 residues. The chain's CDR3 is CASSQAGQGRYEQYF. The CDR3 DNA reads TGTGCCAGCTCCCAGGCGGGACAGGGTCGGTACGAGCAGTACTTC.

The chain has TRBV7-6 and TRBJ1-1; 8 nucleotides match TRBD1. Per germline, CDR1 SGHVS and CDR2 FNYEAQ. V lost 5 bases and J lost 0; bases outside the gene matches: 17. The CDR3 spans 19 residues. CDR3 nucleotides: TGTGCCAGCAGCCCCGGACAGGGCGTATTGGGTTTCATGAACACTGAAGCTTTCTTT. Translated: CASSPGQGVLGFMNTEAFF.

The CDR3 nucleotides read TGTGCCAGCTCACCACCGGGGGGACGCACAGATACGCAGTATTTT. Translated: CASSPPGGRTDTQYF. V usage is TRBV18 and J usage is TRBJ2-3, with TRBD2 as a possible D gene (6 bases). V lost 0 bases to trimming and J lost 1 base, with 8 bases between them. The CDR3 sequence is 15 residues long. Germline CDR1 and CDR2: KGHSH and LQKENI.

This CDR3 reads CASSYADRGVGAFF. As DNA, the CDR3 is TGTGCCAGCAGTTACGCGGACAGGGGGGTAGGGGCTTTCTTT. The rearrangement uses TRBV6-5 and TRBJ1-1, with TRBD1 identical over 10 bases. With 2 bases clipped from V and 11 bases from J, the junction kept 8 bases outside the gene matches. This CDR3 spans 14 amino acids. Looked up from germline, CDR1 is MNHEY and CDR2 is SVGAGI.

Judged by abundance, this clone is medium-sized (0.01 to 0.1%). V gene TRBV5-1 combines with J gene TRBJ1-2, with 9 nucleotides matching TRBD1. The CDR3 length is 15 residues. After removal of 4 bases from V and 7 bases from J, the junction contained 11 bases not matched to a gene. Germline V CDR1 and CDR2: SGHRS, YFSETQ. The CDR3 nucleotides are TGCGCCAGCAGCCCCCGACAGGGGGGTGCTGCTGGCTACACCTTC. Protein sequence: CASSPRQGGAAGYTF.

The chain joins TRBV30 to TRBJ1-4; D is unresolved. In germline, CDR1 is GTSNPN, CDR2 SVGIG (reference sequence). The length of the CDR3 is 13 residues. V lost 1 base and J 8 bases, leaving 11 bases between the germline ends. The CDR3 DNA reads TGTGCCTGGAGTGGGTCAGGAACAGAAAAACTGTTTTTT. Its translation: CAWSGSGTEKLFF.

The rearrangement joins TRBV7-9 to TRBJ2-5, with TRBD1 as a possible D gene (5 bases). The V end lost 3 bases, the J end lost 3 bases, and 17 bases lay between the germline ends. Germline V gives CDR1 SEHNR, CDR2 FQNEAQ (reference sequence). The CDR3 is made up of 16 amino acids. CDR3 region: CASSFLRVGQEETQYF. DNA of the CDR3: TGTGCCAGCAGCTTCCTCAGGGTAGGTCAGGAAGAGACCCAGTACTTC.

The V call is TRBV19, the J call TRBJ2-1; 8 bases match TRBD1. The CDR3 is made up of 13 amino acids. The V gene end was trimmed by 5 bases and the J gene end by 4 bases; junction bases not matched to a gene: 1. In germline, CDR1 is LNHDA, CDR2 SQIVND (reference sequence). In nucleotides, the CDR3 is TGTGCCAGTAGTGGGACAGGTTACAATGAGCAGTTCTTC. The encoded protein is CASSGTGYNEQFF.

The chain recombines TRBV9 with TRBJ2-2, with D maybe TRBD2 (6 bases). The CDR3 has 17 residues. Germline loops: CDR1 SGDLS, CDR2 YYNGEE. V was pared by 4 bases and J by 1 base, with 17 bases between. DNA of the CDR3: TGTGCCAGCAGCCCTCGAGGAGGGCCGAGGAACACCGGGGAGCTGTTTTTT. Translation: CASSPRGGPRNTGELFF.

This clone was detected a few times. J is TRBJ1-1 and V is TRBV5-6, with 7 bases matching TRBD1. The CDR3 length is 14 residues. Germline V gives CDR1 SGHDT, CDR2 YYEEEE. J lost 0 bases, V lost 5 bases, and 4 bases had no gene match. CDR3 in amino acids: CASRAGGMNTEAFF. Written as DNA, the CDR3 is TGTGCCAGCAGAGCAGGGGGGATGAACACTGAAGCTTTCTTT.

The chain has TRBV5-1 and TRBJ2-5; 7 bases map to TRBD1. CDR1 is SGHRS, CDR2 YFSETQ, per germline. V shed 7 bases and J 5 bases; nucleotides not matched to a gene: 14. The CDR3 has 15 amino acids. CDR3 loop: CASARRLGGGETQYF. CDR3 coding DNA: TGCGCCAGCGCCCGCCGGTTAGGGGGCGGGGAGACCCAGTACTTC.

The chain carries TRBV5-5 and TRBJ2-7, with a weak D call TRBD1 (6 bases). The germline V gene encodes CDR1 SGHKS and CDR2 YYEKEE (reference sequence). The CDR3 spans 15 residues. Trimming left V 4 bases short and J 4 bases short, with 18 bases between. CDR3 sequence: CASSDDRRLGYEQYF. In nucleotides, the CDR3 is TGTGCCAGCAGCGACGACAGGCGGCTCGGGTACGAGCAGTACTTC.

This chain joins TRBV5-4 and TRBJ2-1; 8 bases align to TRBD2. Losses at the gene ends were 4 bases for V and 6 bases for J; bases not matched to a gene: 12. The length of the CDR3 is 16 residues. Germline CDR1 reads SGHNT; CDR2 reads YYREEE (reference sequence). In DNA, the CDR3 is TGTGCCAGCAGCCGCCCGGGCGGTAGCGGGACCAATGAGCAGTTCTTC. It translates to CASSRPGGSGTNEQFF.

The chain carries TRBV28 and TRBJ1-1, with D perhaps matching TRBD1 (6 bases). The CDR3 extends over 14 amino acids. Germline loops: CDR1 MDHEN, CDR2 SYDVKM. Trimming left V 7 bases short and J 0 bases short, with 12 bases between. CDR3 DNA: TGTGCCAGCACTATGCGACAGGTGAACACTGAAGCTTTCTTT. It yields the protein CASTMRQVNTEAFF.

V is TRBV28 and J is TRBJ2-1; D is possibly TRBD2 (5 bases). V lost 2 bases, J lost 8 bases, and 16 bases lay in between. CDR1 is MDHEN and CDR2 is SYDVKM in the germline V gene. The CDR3 has 15 residues. CDR3 DNA: TGTGCCAGCAGTTTAGGTGGGAGAAGTAGGCATGAGCAGTTCTTC. It is translated as CASSLGGRSRHEQFF.

The sample holds a few counts of this clone. V gene TRBV27 combines with J gene TRBJ1-1, with D perhaps matching TRBD1 (5 bases). The CDR3 spans 15 residues. CDR1 MNHEY and CDR2 SMNVEV come from the germline V gene (reference sequence). Trimming took off 6 bases at V and 5 bases at J, with 19 bases between the two ends. The CDR3 sequence: CASSTYGVGGTEAFF. The DNA of the CDR3 is TGTGCCAGCAGCACATATGGGGTGGGGGGGACTGAAGCTTTCTTT.

This chain joins TRBV10-1 and TRBJ2-5; D is possibly TRBD1 (6 bases). V was clipped by 0 bases and J by 5 bases, with 10 bases between them. The length of the CDR3 is 14 residues. The germline V gene encodes CDR1 WNHNN and CDR2 SYGVQD (reference sequence). CDR3 in amino acids: CASSESRGTETQYF. CDR3 sequence (DNA): TGCGCCAGCAGTGAGTCAAGGGGGACGGAGACCCAGTACTTC.